This TCR beta chain came from a study of beta chain features in type 1 diabetes. Study-wide context: Summed over all samples, the examined sorted cells came to roughly 110 million.

Study outcomes and limitations: Shorter TCRB CDR3s, moderately but significantly so, were found in Type 1 diabetes patients in all four CD4+ subsets. Fewer insertions but more deletions were seen at VDJ junctions in type 1 diabetes patients. Comparison showed that naive, central memory and Treg TCRB repertoires appeared more similar among patients than among healthy donors.

The authors reverse transcribed all of the isolated RNA, so sequencing captured expressed TCRB transcripts. Sequencing was performed with immunoSEQ multiplex PCR; in TCRdb, only in-frame clones are kept and a portion is missing. Of about 370,000 clones detected, about 10% appear once; the ten largest clones hold 0.55% to 0.75%. With respect to this clone: The antigen remains undetermined.

Without exception, sorted populations had purity beyond 95%. Germline CDR1 is SGHTA and CDR2 is FQGTGA. The CDR3 has 16 amino acids. V was pared by 2 bases and J by 1 base, with 14 bases between. This sequence was found in a man aged 30 to 45 with type 1 diabetes. The rearrangement uses TRBV7-3 and TRBJ1-1; unclear D gene. Specimen: central memory CD4+ T cells from blood. The CDR3 is CASSLSDPTPNTEAFF. In DNA form, the CDR3 reads TGTGCCAGCAGCTTATCCGATCCTACGCCGAACACTGAAGCTTTCTTT.